Listed below are T cell receptor beta chains from one sample, sequenced in a study of blood T cell repertoires in COVID-19. TCRdb keeps only in-frame clones here, not all; method: immunoSEQ multiplex PCR. The sample holds 200,000 to 250,000 clones, approximately 91% seen once. The source material was peripheral blood. These receptors originate from a man in his sixties who had recovered from COVID-19. CDR3s include the opening cysteine and the closing phenylalanine or tryptophan. The D gene is left open where the match is weak. Only part of the rows carry a size: once, few, many, or a class if the clone is expanded.

J gene | D gene | clone size | V gene | CDR3 protein | CDR3 DNA
TRBJ1-5 | TRBD1 | - | TRBV10-1 | CASSDSPDRVCYQPQHF | TGCGCCAGCAGTGACAGCCCGGACAGGGTGTGTTATCAGCCCCAGCATTTT
TRBJ2-7 | TRBD2 | - | TRBV19 | CASSTTSDSYEQYF | TGTGCCAGTAGTACCACTAGCGACTCCTACGAGCAGTACTTC
TRBJ2-2 | TRBD1 | few | TRBV7-9 | CASSLARQGWGTGELFF | TGTGCCAGCAGCTTAGCCCGACAGGGATGGGGCACCGGGGAGCTGTTTTTT
TRBJ1-2 | - | - | TRBV5-1 | CASSLASGGWYGYTF | TGCGCCAGCAGCTTGGCCTCGGGGGGCTGGTATGGCTACACCTTC
TRBJ2-5 | TRBD1 | - | TRBV5-4 | CATHPQGAKETQYF | TGTGCCACTCACCCCCAGGGGGCGAAAGAGACCCAGTACTTC
TRBJ2-3 | - | - | TRBV21-1 | CATTQGRHTTDTQYF | TGTGCCACTACCCAGGGGCGCCATACCACAGATACGCAGTATTTT
TRBJ1-5 | - | - | TRBV7-9 | CASSLDSSDQPQHF | TGTGCCAGCAGCTTAGACAGTTCGGATCAGCCCCAGCATTTT
TRBJ1-6 | TRBD1 | - | TRBV19 | CASSWDSNSPLHF | TGTGCCAGTAGTTGGGACAGTAATTCACCCCTCCACTTT
TRBJ1-6 | - | - | TRBV5-5 | CASSRTPTLRQDYSPLHF | TGTGCCAGCAGCCGGACCCCTACCCTGCGACAGGATTATTCACCCCTCCACTTT
TRBJ2-5 | - | - | TRBV29-1 | CSARAPYIQETQYF | TGCAGCGCCAGGGCCCCGTACATCCAAGAGACCCAGTACTTC
TRBJ2-1 | - | once | TRBV7-8 | CASSSSGTRGNEQFF | TGTGCCAGCAGCTCCTCCGGGACAAGGGGGAATGAGCAGTTCTTC
TRBJ2-7 | TRBD1 | - | TRBV18 | CASWDRGGEQYF | TGTGCCAGCTGGGACAGGGGCGGCGAGCAGTACTTC
TRBJ2-7 | - | - | TRBV9 | CASSVGGDTYEQYF | TGTGCCAGCAGCGTAGGAGGGGACACCTACGAGCAGTACTTC
TRBJ2-7 | - | few | TRBV7-8 | CASRPFQGPSYEQYF | TGTGCCAGCAGACCTTTTCAGGGTCCCTCCTACGAGCAGTACTTC
TRBJ1-6 | TRBD1 | - | TRBV7-2 | CASSRSGTGRSPLHF | TGTGCCAGCAGTAGATCAGGGACAGGGAGATCACCCCTCCACTTT
TRBJ2-7 | - | - | TRBV5-1 | CASSLAGNYEQYF | TGCGCCAGCAGCTTGGCAGGGAACTACGAGCAGTACTTC
TRBJ1-4 | - | once | TRBV5-1 | CASSAGRDNEKLFF | TGCGCCAGCAGCGCGGGACGGGATAATGAAAAACTGTTTTTT
TRBJ1-5 | TRBD1 | few | TRBV6-5 | CASRQDRGLGQPQHF | TGTGCCAGCAGACAAGACAGGGGGCTAGGGCAGCCCCAGCATTTT
TRBJ2-7 | TRBD1 | - | TRBV11-2 | CASSSRQGALEQYF | TGTGCCAGCAGCTCCAGACAGGGGGCTTTAGAGCAGTACTTC
TRBJ2-5 | TRBD1 | - | TRBV27 | CASSPGTGGETQYF | TGTGCCAGCAGTCCCGGGACAGGGGGAGAGACCCAGTACTTC
TRBJ2-6 | - | - | TRBV20-1 | CSASLLTKSFSGANVLTF | TGCAGTGCTAGTCTCCTGACTAAAAGCTTCTCTGGGGCCAACGTCCTGACTTTC
TRBJ2-5 | TRBD1 | - | TRBV18 | CASHRGGETQYF | TGTGCCAGCCACAGGGGCGGGGAGACCCAGTACTTC
TRBJ2-1 | - | - | TRBV29-1 | CSGGLYEQFF | TGCAGCGGTGGACTCTATGAGCAGTTCTTC
TRBJ2-3 | TRBD2 | - | TRBV18 | CASSPPGGLGTQYF | TGTGCCAGCTCACCACCGGGAGGGTTAGGAACGCAGTATTTT
TRBJ1-3 | - | - | TRBV2 | CASGRGTASGNTIYF | TGTGCCAGCGGGCGGGGGACCGCCTCTGGAAACACCATATATTTT
TRBJ2-1 | TRBD2 | - | TRBV7-3 | CASSLNPSGSYAQFF | TGTGCCAGCAGCTTAAATCCTAGCGGGTCTTACGCGCAGTTCTTC
TRBJ2-2 | - | - | TRBV24-1 | CATSDPGTMVGGELFF | TGTGCCACCAGTGATCCCGGGACAATGGTGGGCGGGGAGCTGTTTTTT
TRBJ1-1 | TRBD1 | once | TRBV6-5 | CASIVPGGTEAFF | TGTGCCAGCATCGTCCCAGGGGGGACTGAAGCTTTCTTT
TRBJ1-1 | TRBD1 | - | TRBV27 | CASSLRGQITNTEAFF | TGTGCCAGCAGTCTTCGGGGACAGATTACGAACACTGAAGCTTTCTTT
TRBJ2-7 | - | - | TRBV7-9 | CASRHGQGGDEQYF | TGTGCCAGCAGACATGGACAGGGAGGGGACGAGCAGTACTTC
TRBJ2-5 | - | - | TRBV15 | CATSRDLETQYF | TGTGCCACCAGCAGAGATCTAGAGACCCAGTACTTC
TRBJ1-2 | TRBD1 | - | TRBV19 | CASSIRVGTDYGYTF | TGTGCCAGTAGTATACGCGTCGGGACAGACTATGGCTACACCTTC
TRBJ2-3 | TRBD1 | - | TRBV28 | CASRTGAEYTQYF | TGTGCCAGCAGGACAGGGGCAGAATATACGCAGTATTTT
TRBJ1-3 | TRBD1 | - | TRBV7-2 | CASSLAGTGVGNTIYF | TGTGCCAGCAGCTTAGCCGGGACAGGGGTTGGAAACACCATATATTTT
TRBJ2-7 | TRBD1 | - | TRBV18 | CASSPLGQGTAEQYF | TGTGCCAGCTCACCCCTGGGACAGGGTACCGCCGAGCAGTACTTC
TRBJ2-3 | TRBD1 | few | TRBV24-1 | CATSGPPRTGGGPHTDTQYF | TGTGCCACCAGCGGTCCCCCCCGGACAGGGGGCGGCCCCCACACAGATACGCAGTATTTT
TRBJ2-5 | TRBD1 | - | TRBV5-1 | CASSLDTGVQETQYF | TGCGCCAGCAGCTTGGATACAGGGGTTCAAGAGACCCAGTACTTC
TRBJ2-3 | - | - | TRBV5-1 | CASSTGGTDTQYF | TGCGCCAGCAGTACGGGGGGCACAGATACGCAGTATTTT
TRBJ2-3 | TRBD2 | - | TRBV3-1/TRBV3-2 | CASSQTGLAGTDTQYF | TGTGCCAGCAGCCAGACCGGACTAGCGGGCACAGATACGCAGTATTTT
TRBJ2-5 | TRBD2 | - | TRBV4-1 | CASSQSSGSRETQYF | TGCGCCAGCAGCCAATCTAGCGGGAGCCGGGAGACCCAGTACTTC
TRBJ2-5 | TRBD1 | once | TRBV13 | CASSLDRVRETQYF | TGTGCCAGCAGCTTGGACAGGGTGAGAGAGACCCAGTACTTC
TRBJ2-7 | TRBD1 | - | TRBV2 | CASSRDRDEEQYF | TGTGCCAGTTCCCGGGACAGGGACGAGGAGCAGTACTTC
TRBJ2-1 | TRBD2 | - | TRBV2 | CASSWKILAGGNEQFF | TGTGCCAGCAGTTGGAAAATACTAGCGGGGGGTAATGAGCAGTTCTTC
TRBJ1-2 | TRBD1 | - | TRBV28 | CASSPRGPNYGYTF | TGTGCCAGCAGCCCTAGGGGGCCGAACTATGGCTACACCTTC
TRBJ2-6 | TRBD1 | - | TRBV5-1 | CASSIDPGGPHSGANVLTF | TGCGCCAGCAGCATAGATCCAGGGGGCCCTCATTCTGGGGCCAACGTCCTGACTTTC
TRBJ1-5 | TRBD1 | - | TRBV19 | CASSNKGTVNQPQHF | TGTGCCAGTAGTAATAAAGGGACAGTTAATCAGCCCCAGCATTTT
TRBJ2-7 | TRBD2 | - | TRBV4-2 | CASSPPSGDSGEQYF | TGTGCCAGCAGCCCCCCTAGCGGGGACTCGGGCGAGCAGTACTTC
TRBJ1-1 | - | once | TRBV6-5 | CASSSSTPGDTEAFF | TGTGCCAGCAGTTCCTCGACTCCGGGGGACACTGAAGCTTTCTTT
TRBJ1-2 | - | - | TRBV6-5 | CASGGSDYGYTF | TGTGCCAGCGGGGGCTCCGACTATGGCTACACCTTC
TRBJ2-5 | TRBD2 | - | TRBV28 | CASKREGKETQYF | TGTGCCAGCAAGCGGGAGGGAAAAGAGACCCAGTACTTC
TRBJ2-3 | - | - | TRBV6-5 | CASSPAGGGTDTQYF | TGTGCCAGCAGCCCCGCCGGGGGAGGCACAGATACGCAGTATTTT
TRBJ2-3 | TRBD2 | - | TRBV24-1 | CATHSGRGRADTQYF | TGTGCCACCCATAGCGGGAGAGGGAGGGCAGATACGCAGTATTTT